A selection of T cell receptor beta chains follows, all from one sample in a study of breast tumors, draining lymph nodes, adjacent tissues. TCRdb recomputed calls from the multiplex PCR reads with MiXCR, one row per CDR3 protein. The table has around 170,000 distinct CDR3 sequences, 30% to 35% seen once. Sequenced sample: axillary lymph node tissue. These receptors were taken from a female donor with breast cancer. Some clones in this sample may be carry-over from other donors' samples. Each CDR3 is given with its conserved first and last residue. A D gene is named only where the DNA matches it firmly. Clone size is given for some rows only: seen once, a few or many times, or a class if the clone is expanded.

v_gene,abundance,j_gene,d_gene,CDR3nt,CDR3aa
TRBV5-1,many,TRBJ2-7,TRBD2,TGCGCCAGCAGCTTGTCAAAGGGAGGGACCTACGAGCAGTACTTC,CASSLSKGGTYEQYF
TRBV10-3,few,TRBJ1-1,.,TGTGCCATCAGGGATGCCGGGGCAGCGAACACTGAAGCTTTCTTT,CAIRDAGAANTEAFF
TRBV13,many,TRBJ2-2,TRBD2,TGTGCCAGCAGCATTCACCGACTAGCGGGAGCCGGGGAGCTGTTTTTT,CASSIHRLAGAGELFF
TRBV19,.,TRBJ2-1,.,TGTGCCAGTAGTCTACGGACCCTTCCTTTACCCCCTTACACCAGCTCCTACAATGAGCAGTTCTTC,CASSLRTLPLPPYTSSYNEQFF
TRBV7-2,many,TRBJ2-2,.,TGTGCCAGCTCAAGAGGGGCCACGAACACCGGGGAGCTGTTTTTT,CASSRGATNTGELFF
TRBV12-3/TRBV12-4,.,TRBJ1-2,TRBD1,TGTGCCAGCACCCTTGGGGGCAGGGGGCATGGCTACACCTTC,CASTLGGRGHGYTF
TRBV7-6,many,TRBJ1-3,.,TGTGCCAGCAGCGTAGGTTTGTCTGGAAACACCATATATTTT,CASSVGLSGNTIYF
TRBV7-2,many,TRBJ2-2,TRBD1,TGTGCCAGCAGCCCAGGATCGGGCTTCACAGGGGGTTTCACCGGGGAGCTGTTTTTT,CASSPGSGFTGGFTGELFF
TRBV19,many,TRBJ1-5,.,TGTGCCAGTAGTATGGCCGGGTATAGCAATCAGCCCCAGCATTTT,CASSMAGYSNQPQHF
TRBV20-1,many,TRBJ2-7,.,TGCAGTGCTATAGACTCGGGGCTCGAGCAGTACTTC,CSAIDSGLEQYF
TRBV7-3,many,TRBJ2-1,.,TGTGCCAGCAGCGAAAGGGGGTTCTCCTACAATGAGCAGTTCTTC,CASSERGFSYNEQFF
TRBV7-9,many,TRBJ2-3,.,TGTGCCAGCAGCTTAGTCCGACCTGAAGTAGATACGCAGTATTTT,CASSLVRPEVDTQYF
TRBV9,many,TRBJ1-2,TRBD1,TGTGCCAGCAGCGACGTCGCAAGGGGGCCACCTGGCTACACCTTC,CASSDVARGPPGYTF
TRBV11-2,many,TRBJ1-2,TRBD1,TGTGCCAGCAGCCGTTCTGGACAGGGCTATGGCTACACCTTC,CASSRSGQGYGYTF
TRBV6-6,many,TRBJ1-5,.,TGTGCCAGCTTAGCAGGGGACTATAGCAATCAGCCCCAGCATTTT,CASLAGDYSNQPQHF
TRBV29-1,.,TRBJ1-4,.,TGCAGCTTGGGCGGGGTAGGCGAAAAACTGTTTTTT,CSLGGVGEKLFF
TRBV7-9,once,TRBJ2-2,.,TGTGCCAGCAGTTTAAGGACACACGAACACCGGGGAGCTGTTTTT,CASSLRTHEHRGAVF
TRBV20-1,many,TRBJ2-7,.,TGCAGTGCTAGAGGAACAGGCTCCTACGAGCAGTACTTC,CSARGTGSYEQYF
TRBV11-2,.,TRBJ2-3,.,TGTGCCAGCAGCTCCCTTAGGGCGACTTCAAGCACAGATACGCAGTATTTT,CASSSLRATSSTDTQYF
TRBV6-5,many,TRBJ1-2,.,TGTGCCAGCAGCCCTCAAGGGGGGGGCCAGGGCTACACCTTC,CASSPQGGGQGYTF
TRBV24-1,many,TRBJ2-7,TRBD1,TGTGCCACCAGTGACCGGACAGGGGGGGAGTACTTC,CATSDRTGGEYF
TRBV19,many,TRBJ2-1,.,TGTGCCAGTAGTATCGACAGAGTTTACAATGAGCAGTTCTTC,CASSIDRVYNEQFF
TRBV7-9,.,TRBJ2-5,TRBD2,TGTGCCAGCAGCCCGATTCGGGGACTAGCGGGGGCGCCACAAGAGACCCAGTACTTC,CASSPIRGLAGAPQETQYF
TRBV18,many,TRBJ2-2,.,TGTGCCAGCTCACCACCGGTCGAGAACACCGGGGAGCTGTTTTTT,CASSPPVENTGELFF
TRBV7-3,many,TRBJ2-1,.,TGTGCCAGCAGCTCCGTTGTTACGAGCTCCTACAATGAGCAGTTCTTC,CASSSVVTSSYNEQFF
TRBV30,many,TRBJ1-6,.,TGTGCTGGCCGAGGGGACCATAATTCACCCCTCCACTTT,CAGRGDHNSPLHF
TRBV5-1,many,TRBJ1-4,.,TGCGCCAGCAGCTTAGCTCCGACAAGTAAAGAAACTAATGAAAAACTGTTTTTT,CASSLAPTSKETNEKLFF
TRBV5-1,.,TRBJ1-6,.,TGCGCCAGCAGCATACTAGCGGGGGGCCGATCACCCCTCCACTTT,CASSILAGGRSPLHF
TRBV3-1,many,TRBJ2-5,.,TGTGCCAGCAGCCAGGATTTAGGGACCCAGTACTTC,CASSQDLGTQYF
TRBV7-8,many,TRBJ1-4,.,TGTGCCAGCAGCTTAGCGGAGGTAGCGGCCAGGCATCCAAAACTGTTTTTT,CASSLAEVAARHPKLFF
TRBV19,.,TRBJ1-1,.,TGTGCCACCAGGGACATTGATCGGGAAGCTTTCTTT,CATRDIDREAFF
TRBV6-6,few,TRBJ2-3,.,TGTGCCAGCAGTCACGGAGAGGGCGGAAGCACAGATACGCAGTATTTT,CASSHGEGGSTDTQYF
TRBV20-1,many,TRBJ1-6,TRBD1,TGCAGTGCTAGCGAGACAGGGAATGGCGTACGCCTCCACTTT,CSASETGNGVRLHF
TRBV11-3,many,TRBJ2-7,TRBD1,TGTGCCAGCAGCTCAACCGGGACAGGAGGGGCCCAGTACTTC,CASSSTGTGGAQYF
TRBV18,many,TRBJ1-2,TRBD1,TGTGCCAGCTCAGAACAGGGGAACTATGGCTACACCTTC,CASSEQGNYGYTF
TRBV4-2,many,TRBJ1-5,.,TGTGCCAGCAGCCAGGGACTTTATAGCAATCAGCCCCAGCATTTT,CASSQGLYSNQPQHF
TRBV9,many,TRBJ2-2,.,TGTGCCAGCAGCGGACTCTATAGCACCGGGGAGCTGTTTTTT,CASSGLYSTGELFF
TRBV24-1,.,TRBJ2-1,TRBD2,TGTGCCACCAGTGATTTTCTTCTAGCGGGGGGCTACTACAATGAGCAGTTCTTC,CATSDFLLAGGYYNEQFF
TRBV9,few,TRBJ2-1,TRBD2,TGTGCCAGCAGCGGTAGCGGGGGGGTTACAAATGAGCAGTTCTTC,CASSGSGGVTNEQFF
TRBV2,.,TRBJ1-2,TRBD1,TGTGCCTGCAGCCCGTACGGACAGGGTAACTATGGCTACACCTTC,CACSPYGQGNYGYTF
TRBV20-1,.,TRBJ2-3,TRBD1,TGCAGTGCTCCCGGGACAGGGGCGCGAGATACGCAGTATTTT,CSAPGTGARDTQYF
TRBV24-1,.,TRBJ1-4,.,TGTGCCACCAGTGATGAAAAACTGTTTTTT,CATSDEKLFF
TRBV4-2,many,TRBJ1-4,.,TGTGCCAGCAGCCAAGATGGGCCCACAACTAATGAAAAACTGTTTTTT,CASSQDGPTTNEKLFF
TRBV6-5,.,TRBJ2-1,TRBD1,TGTGCCAGCAGACCACAGGGGAGACCCGTAAATGAGCAGTTCTTC,CASRPQGRPVNEQFF
TRBV9,few,TRBJ2-1,.,TGTGCCAGCAGCGTAGAAATGGGGCCGAGCTCCTACAATGAGCAGTTCTTC,CASSVEMGPSSYNEQFF
TRBV27,few,TRBJ1-2,TRBD1,TGTGCCAGCAGTTGCGACAGGGACCATAACTATGGCTACACCTTC,CASSCDRDHNYGYTF
TRBV24-1,few,TRBJ2-3,.,TGTGCCGACAGTGACAACGGACCAGTAGATACGCAGTATTTT,CADSDNGPVDTQYF
TRBV18,many,TRBJ2-1,TRBD2,TGTGCCAGCTCACCCGGGACTAGCCAAGGGGGTGAGCAGTTCTTC,CASSPGTSQGGEQFF
TRBV7-9,many,TRBJ1-2,.,TGTGCCAGCAGCTTATCCCAGGGAAGAGGCTACACCTTC,CASSLSQGRGYTF
TRBV19,.,TRBJ1-5,.,TGTGCCAGTAGTAGCGGGGTCCGTCAGCATTTT,CASSSGVRQHF
TRBV30,many,TRBJ2-7,.,TGTGCCTCCTCCCGACAGGTGTCCTACGAGCAGTACTTC,CASSRQVSYEQYF
TRBV18,few,TRBJ2-1,.,TGTGCCAGCTCACCACAGGGTGGACAGTACAATGAGCAGTTCTTC,CASSPQGGQYNEQFF
TRBV3-1,few,TRBJ2-1,.,TGTGCCAGCAGCCAAGAAACCGCTAGGGGTGAGCAGTTCTTC,CASSQETARGEQFF